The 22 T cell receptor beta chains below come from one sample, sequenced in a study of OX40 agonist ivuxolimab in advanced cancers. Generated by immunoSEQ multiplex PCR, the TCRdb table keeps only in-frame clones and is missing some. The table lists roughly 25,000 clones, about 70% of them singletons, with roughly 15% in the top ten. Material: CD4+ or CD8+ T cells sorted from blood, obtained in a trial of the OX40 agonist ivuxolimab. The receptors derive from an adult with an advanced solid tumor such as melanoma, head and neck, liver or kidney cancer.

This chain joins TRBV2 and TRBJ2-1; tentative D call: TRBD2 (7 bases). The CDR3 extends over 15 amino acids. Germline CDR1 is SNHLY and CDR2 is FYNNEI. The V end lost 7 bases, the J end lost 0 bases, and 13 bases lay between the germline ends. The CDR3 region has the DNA TGTGCCAGCAAAGAGGGGGGGAGCTCCTACAATGAGCAGTTCTTC. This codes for CASKEGGSSYNEQFF. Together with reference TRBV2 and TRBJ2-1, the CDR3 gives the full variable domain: EPEVTQTPSHQVTQMGQEVILRCVPISNHLYFYWYRQILGQKVEFLVSFYNNEISEKSEIFDDQFSVERPDGSNFTLKIRSTKLEDSAMYFCASKEGGSSYNEQFFGPGTRLTVL.

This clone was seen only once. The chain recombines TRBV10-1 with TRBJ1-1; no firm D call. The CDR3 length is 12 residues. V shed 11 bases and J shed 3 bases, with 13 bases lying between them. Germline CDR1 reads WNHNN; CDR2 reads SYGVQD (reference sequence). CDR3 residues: CAGAPGYTEAFF. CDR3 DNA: TGCGCCGGCGCGCCGGGGTACACTGAAGCTTTCTTT.

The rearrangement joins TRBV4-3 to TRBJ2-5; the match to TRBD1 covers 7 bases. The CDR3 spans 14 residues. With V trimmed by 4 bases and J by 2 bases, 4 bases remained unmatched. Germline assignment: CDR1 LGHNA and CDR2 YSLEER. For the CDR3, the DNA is TGCGCCAGCAGCCCTACAGGGGATCAAGAGACCCAGTACTTC. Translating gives CASSPTGDQETQYF.

CDR3: CASSLAGQDTEAFF. CDR3 in DNA: TGCGCCAGCAGCTTGGCCGGACAGGACACTGAAGCTTTCTTT. This sequence joins TRBV5-1 and TRBJ1-1; 7 positions match TRBD1. Germline trimming cut 0 bases from V and 3 bases from J; bases unmatched to any gene: 2. The CDR3 has 14 residues. Germline assignment: CDR1 SGHRS and CDR2 YFSETQ.

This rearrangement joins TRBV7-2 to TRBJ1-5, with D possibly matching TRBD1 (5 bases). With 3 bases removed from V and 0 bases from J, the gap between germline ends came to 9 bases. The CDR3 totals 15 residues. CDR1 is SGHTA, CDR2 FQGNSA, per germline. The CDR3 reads CASSFQGYSNQPQHF. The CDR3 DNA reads TGTGCCAGCAGCTTCCAGGGATATAGCAATCAGCCCCAGCATTTT.

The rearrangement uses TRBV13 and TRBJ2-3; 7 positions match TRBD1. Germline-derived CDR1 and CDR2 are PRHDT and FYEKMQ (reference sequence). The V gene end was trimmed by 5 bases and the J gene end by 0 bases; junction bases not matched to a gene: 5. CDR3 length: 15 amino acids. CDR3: CASSLRQGSTDTQYF. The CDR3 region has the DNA TGTGCCAGCAGCCTCCGACAGGGAAGCACAGATACGCAGTATTTT.

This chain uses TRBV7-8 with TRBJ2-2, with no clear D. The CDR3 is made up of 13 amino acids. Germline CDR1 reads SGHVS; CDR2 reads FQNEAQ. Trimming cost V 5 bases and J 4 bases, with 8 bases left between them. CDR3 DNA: TGTGCCAGCAGCCCCCGGACCACCGGGGAGCTGTTTTTT. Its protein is CASSPRTTGELFF.

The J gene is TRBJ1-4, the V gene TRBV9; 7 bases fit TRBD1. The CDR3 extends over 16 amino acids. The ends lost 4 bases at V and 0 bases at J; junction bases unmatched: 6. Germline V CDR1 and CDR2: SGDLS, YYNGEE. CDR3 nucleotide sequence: TGTGCCAGCAGCTCCGGGACAGATCCAACTAATGAAAAACTGTTTTTT. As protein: CASSSGTDPTNEKLFF.

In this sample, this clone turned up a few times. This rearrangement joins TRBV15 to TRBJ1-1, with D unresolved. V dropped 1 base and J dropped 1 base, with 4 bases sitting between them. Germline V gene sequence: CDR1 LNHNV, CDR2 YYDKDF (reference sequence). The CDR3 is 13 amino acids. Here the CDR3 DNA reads TGTGCCACCAGCAGAGGACAGAACACTGAAGCTTTCTTT. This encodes CATSRGQNTEAFF.

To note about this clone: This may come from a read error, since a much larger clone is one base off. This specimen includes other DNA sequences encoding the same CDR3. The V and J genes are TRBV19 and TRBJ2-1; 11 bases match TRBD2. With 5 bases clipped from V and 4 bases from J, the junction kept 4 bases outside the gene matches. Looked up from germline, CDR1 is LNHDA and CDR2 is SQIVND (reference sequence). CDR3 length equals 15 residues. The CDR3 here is CASSVTSGDYNEQFF. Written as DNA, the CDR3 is TGTGCCAGTAGTGTGACTAGCGGGGATTACAATGAGCAGTTCTTC.

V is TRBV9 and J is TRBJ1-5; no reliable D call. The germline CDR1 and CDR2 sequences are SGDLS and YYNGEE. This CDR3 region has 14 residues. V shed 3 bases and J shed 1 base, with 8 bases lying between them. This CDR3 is CASSATHSNQPQHF. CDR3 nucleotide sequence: TGTGCCAGCAGCGCGACACACAGCAATCAGCCCCAGCATTTT.

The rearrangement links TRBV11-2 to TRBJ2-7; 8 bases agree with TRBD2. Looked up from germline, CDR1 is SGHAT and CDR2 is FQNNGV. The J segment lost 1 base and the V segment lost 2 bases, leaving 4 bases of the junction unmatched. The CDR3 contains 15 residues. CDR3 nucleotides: TGTGCCAGCAGCTTAACCGGACTAGCTTCCTACGAGCAGTACTTC. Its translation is CASSLTGLASYEQYF.

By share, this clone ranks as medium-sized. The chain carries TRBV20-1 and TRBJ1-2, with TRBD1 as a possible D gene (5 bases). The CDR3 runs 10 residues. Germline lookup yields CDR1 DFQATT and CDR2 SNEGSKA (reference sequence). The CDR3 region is CSPGLGGYTF. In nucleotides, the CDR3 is TGCAGCCCGGGGCTGGGCGGCTACACCTTC.

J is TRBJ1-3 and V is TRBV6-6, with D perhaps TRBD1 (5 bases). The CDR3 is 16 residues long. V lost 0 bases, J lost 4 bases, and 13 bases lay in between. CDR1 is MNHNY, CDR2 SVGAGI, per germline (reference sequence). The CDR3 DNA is TGTGCCAGCAGTTACTCGAGGCAGGGAGGAGGAAACACCATATATTTT. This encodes CASSYSRQGGGNTIYF.

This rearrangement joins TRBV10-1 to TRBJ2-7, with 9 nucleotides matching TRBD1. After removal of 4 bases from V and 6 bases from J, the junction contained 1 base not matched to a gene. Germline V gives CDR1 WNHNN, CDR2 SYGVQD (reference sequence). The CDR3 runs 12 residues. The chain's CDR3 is CASSGTGAEQYF. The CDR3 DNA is TGCGCCAGCAGTGGGACAGGGGCCGAGCAGTACTTC.

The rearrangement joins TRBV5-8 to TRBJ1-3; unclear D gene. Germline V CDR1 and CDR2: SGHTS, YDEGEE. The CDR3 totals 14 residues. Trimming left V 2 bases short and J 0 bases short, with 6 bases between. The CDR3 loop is CASSFVSSGNTIYF. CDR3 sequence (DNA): TGTGCCAGCAGCTTCGTCAGCTCTGGAAACACCATATATTTT.

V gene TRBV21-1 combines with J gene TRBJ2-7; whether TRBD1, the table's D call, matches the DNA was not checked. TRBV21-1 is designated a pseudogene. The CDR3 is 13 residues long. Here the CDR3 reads CASSHREAYEQYF. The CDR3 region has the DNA TGTGCCAGCAGTCACAGGGAAGCCTACGAGCAGTACTTC.

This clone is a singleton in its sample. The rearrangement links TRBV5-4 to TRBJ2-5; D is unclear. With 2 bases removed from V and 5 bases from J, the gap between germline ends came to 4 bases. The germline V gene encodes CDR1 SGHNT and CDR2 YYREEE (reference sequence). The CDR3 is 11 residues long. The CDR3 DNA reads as TGTGCCAGCAGCTTTCGCGAGACCCAGTACTTC. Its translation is CASSFRETQYF.

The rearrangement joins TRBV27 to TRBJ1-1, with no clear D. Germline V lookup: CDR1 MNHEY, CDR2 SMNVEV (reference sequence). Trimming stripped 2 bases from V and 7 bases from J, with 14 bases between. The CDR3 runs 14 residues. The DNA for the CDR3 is TGTGCCAGCAGTTTACCCGGAAGGCCACTTGAAGCTTTCTTT. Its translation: CASSLPGRPLEAFF.

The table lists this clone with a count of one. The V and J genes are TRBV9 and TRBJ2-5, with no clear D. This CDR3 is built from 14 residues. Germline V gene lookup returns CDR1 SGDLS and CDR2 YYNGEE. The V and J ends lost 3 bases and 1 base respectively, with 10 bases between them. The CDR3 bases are TGTGCCAGCAGCGGGAGCGAGACCCAAGAGACCCAGTACTTC. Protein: CASSGSETQETQYF.

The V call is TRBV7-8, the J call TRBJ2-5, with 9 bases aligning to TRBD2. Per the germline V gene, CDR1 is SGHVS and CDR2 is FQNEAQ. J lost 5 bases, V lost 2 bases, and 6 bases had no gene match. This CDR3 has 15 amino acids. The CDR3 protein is CASSLTPSGVETQYF. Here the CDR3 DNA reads TGTGCCAGCAGCTTAACCCCTAGCGGGGTGGAGACCCAGTACTTC.

The CDR3 reads CAISETAGGGYTF. The CDR3, as DNA: TGTGCCATCAGTGAGACGGCCGGGGGGGGCTACACCTTC. This chain links TRBV10-3 with TRBJ1-2; possibly TRBD1 for D (5 bases). Germline assignment: CDR1 ENHRY and CDR2 SYGVKD. The CDR3 has 13 residues. Trimming took 2 bases from V and 8 from J, leaving 12 bases between them.